Below are 20 T cell receptor beta chains sequenced from a single sample in a study of blood T cell repertoires in COVID-19. Sequencing used immunoSEQ multiplex PCR; TCRdb keeps in-frame clones, though not all of them. The sample has about 230,000 clones; around 85% are singletons. The material sequenced was peripheral blood. These receptor sequences come from a woman at least 80 years old with acute or convalescent COVID-19.

The rearrangement links TRBV3-1 (or the pseudogene TRBV3-2) to TRBJ1-3, with TRBD1 as a possible D gene (6 bases). V was shortened by 2 bases and J by 3 bases, with 8 bases between the two germline ends. In germline, CDR1 is LGHDT, CDR2 YNNKEL (reference sequence). This CDR3 is built from 14 residues. The CDR3 DNA is TGTGCCAGCAGCCAAATAGGGGGTGGAAACACCATATATTTT. Its protein product is CASSQIGGGNTIYF.

The chain employs TRBV5-1 and TRBJ1-2; 7 nucleotides line up with TRBD1. This CDR3 spans 14 amino acids. After removal of 4 bases from V and 7 bases from J, the junction contained 10 bases not matched to a gene. The germline gives CDR1 SGHRS, CDR2 YFSETQ. CDR3 amino acids: CASSPLAGGLGYTF. The CDR3, as DNA: TGCGCCAGCAGCCCCTTGGCAGGGGGGCTTGGCTACACCTTC.

The rearrangement links TRBV2 to TRBJ1-3, with D tentatively TRBD1 (6 bases). The CDR3 is 12 residues long. Deletions cut 3 bases from V and 8 bases from J, with 8 bases between. Germline V CDR1 and CDR2: SNHLY, FYNNEI. In DNA, the CDR3 is TGTGCCAGCAGTGACAGGGGATACACCATATATTTT. Translation gives CASSDRGYTIYF. The variable domain in full, with the rest retrieved from reference TRBV2 and TRBJ1-3, is EPEVTQTPSHQVTQMGQEVILRCVPISNHLYFYWYRQILGQKVEFLVSFYNNEISEKSEIFDDQFSVERPDGSNFTLKIRSTKLEDSAMYFCASSDRGYTIYFGEGSWLTVV.

This clone was detected a few times. This chain links TRBV7-9 with TRBJ1-2, with a possible D match to TRBD1 (5 bases). V lost 4 bases and J lost 4, with 7 bases in between. CDR3 length: 12 residues. CDR1 and CDR2 (germline): SEHNR, FQNEAQ (reference sequence). In DNA, the CDR3 is TGTGCCAGCAGCTCGACAGTCTATGGCTACACCTTC. Translation: CASSSTVYGYTF.

The V call is TRBV7-9, the J call TRBJ2-1, with D unclear. Germline assignment: CDR1 SEHNR and CDR2 FQNEAQ (reference sequence). V lost 5 bases and J 9 bases, leaving 11 bases between the germline ends. The CDR3 is made up of 12 amino acids. In DNA form, the CDR3 reads TGTGCCAGCAGCGCAGGTTTGCTTGAGCAGTTCTTC. Amino acids: CASSAGLLEQFF.

This clone was counted only a few times. The V call is TRBV5-1, the J call TRBJ2-5; 9 bases agree with TRBD1. The germline CDR1 and CDR2 sequences are SGHRS and YFSETQ. The junction had 8 bases not matched to a gene; V was cut back by 4 bases and J by 1 base. This CDR3 contains 16 residues. Here the CDR3 DNA reads TGCGCCAGCAGCAACCCGGGACAGGGCACCCAAGAGACCCAGTACTTC. This codes for CASSNPGQGTQETQYF.

The rearrangement uses TRBV11-2 and TRBJ1-3; 8 bases align to TRBD1. CDR3 size: 16 residues. Trimming removed 1 base from V and 4 bases from J; junction bases left unmatched: 6. The germline V gene has CDR1 SGHAT and CDR2 FQNNGV. The CDR3 nucleotides are TGTGCCAGCAGCTTAGTTGGACAGGGTAAAGGAAACACCATATATTTT. As protein: CASSLVGQGKGNTIYF.

This chain joins TRBV3-1 (or the pseudogene TRBV3-2) and TRBJ2-3; 9 nucleotides line up with TRBD1. Germline V lookup: CDR1 LGHDT, CDR2 YNNKEL (reference sequence). The CDR3 loop spans 16 amino acids. V dropped 3 bases and J dropped 6; count of bases not matched to a gene: 10. In DNA, the CDR3 is TGTGCCAGCAGCCACTCAGGGACAGGGCCTAGGGATACGCAGTATTTT. This translates into CASSHSGTGPRDTQYF.

This chain connects TRBV3-1 (or the pseudogene TRBV3-2) to TRBJ2-1; D remains unclear. Germline V gene sequence: CDR1 LGHDT, CDR2 YNNKEL (reference sequence). V gave up 2 bases and J gave up 5 bases, with 7 bases separating them. This CDR3 contains 13 residues. For the CDR3, the DNA is TGTGCCAGCAGCCAAATTAATAACAATGAGCAGTTCTTC. This encodes CASSQINNNEQFF.

The chain links TRBV10-3 to TRBJ1-6; 7 positions agree with TRBD1. After removal of 3 bases from V and 6 bases from J, the junction contained 5 bases not matched to a gene. The CDR3 sequence is 15 residues long. The germline V gene has CDR1 ENHRY and CDR2 SYGVKD. The DNA for the CDR3 is TGTGCCATCAGTGATAGGGACAGTGCTAATTCACCCCTCCACTTT. Its protein product is CAISDRDSANSPLHF.

CDR3: CASSPGQGVEKLFF. As DNA, the CDR3 is TGCGCCAGCAGCCCGGGACAGGGCGTTGAAAAACTGTTTTTT. The J gene is TRBJ1-4, the V gene TRBV5-1; 9 nucleotides agree with TRBD1. The germline V gene has CDR1 SGHRS and CDR2 YFSETQ. The length of the CDR3 is 14 residues. Trimming at V came to 4 bases and at J to 7 bases, leaving 5 bases not matched to a gene.

This clone showed up just a few times. V and J are TRBV19 and TRBJ2-3; 8 bases line up with TRBD2. The CDR3 is made up of 14 amino acids. Germline trimming cut 10 bases from V and 7 bases from J; bases unmatched to any gene: 13. Germline V gives CDR1 LNHDA, CDR2 SQIVND (reference sequence). This chain's CDR3 is CATQAGDAVYTQYF. CDR3 DNA sequence: TGTGCCACCCAAGCGGGGGACGCAGTCTATACGCAGTATTTT.

The V gene is TRBV18, the J gene TRBJ2-7; 8 bases line up with TRBD1. With 3 bases clipped from V and 2 bases from J, the junction kept 3 bases outside the gene matches. There are 14 residues in the CDR3. Germline lookup yields CDR1 KGHSH and CDR2 LQKENI. The CDR3 here is CASSPMTGAYEQYF. The CDR3 nucleotides are TGTGCCAGCTCACCGATGACAGGGGCCTACGAGCAGTACTTC.

The V and J genes are TRBV27 and TRBJ1-3, with a tentative D call TRBD1 (6 bases). CDR1 and CDR2 (germline): MNHEY, SMNVEV (reference sequence). This CDR3 is built from 15 residues. The V and J ends lost 3 bases and 2 bases respectively, with 11 bases between them. In nucleotides, the CDR3 is TGTGCCAGCAGTTTCAGGGGCGCCACTGGAAACACCATATATTTT. It encodes CASSFRGATGNTIYF.

This clone appeared a single time. The V call is TRBV6-1, the J call TRBJ1-5; D perhaps matches TRBD1 (5 bases). Trimming pared 3 bases from V and 6 bases from J, leaving 9 bases between. Germline V gene sequence: CDR1 MNHNS, CDR2 SASEGT. This CDR3 region has 13 residues. CDR3 protein: CASSDRGTQPQHF. The CDR3 DNA reads TGTGCCAGCAGTGACCGCGGGACTCAGCCCCAGCATTTT.

The chain recombines TRBV19 with TRBJ2-7, with 9 bases aligning to TRBD1. V was clipped by 5 bases and J by 5 bases; unmatched bases: 10. Germline lookup yields CDR1 LNHDA and CDR2 SQIVND (reference sequence). The CDR3 loop spans 15 amino acids. The CDR3 nucleotides read TGTGCCAGTAGTCCAAGGGGGACAGGGATCGACGAGCAGTACTTC. Translated: CASSPRGTGIDEQYF.

A few counts support this clone. V is TRBV21-1 and J is TRBJ1-2; TRBD1 is taken as the D call from the table, unchecked against the DNA. TRBV21-1 is an annotated pseudogene. This CDR3 comprises 13 residues. CDR3 sequence (DNA): TGTGCCAGCAGCACCCGGGACAGCCTCAACTACACCTTC. It is translated as CASSTRDSLNYTF.

The V and J genes are TRBV24-1 and TRBJ2-1; TRBD1 is a possible D gene (5 bases). Trimming took 4 bases from V and 10 from J, leaving 13 bases between them. The CDR3 covers 13 residues. Germline V gene sequence: CDR1 KGHDR, CDR2 SFDVKD. CDR3 sequence reads: CATSEYVDREQFF. The DNA of the CDR3 is TGTGCCACCAGTGAATACGTAGACAGAGAGCAGTTCTTC.

This clone was counted a single time. This chain links TRBV12-3 or TRBV12-4 with TRBJ1-4; D unresolved. V gave up 2 bases and J gave up 15 bases, with 7 bases separating them. CDR3 length: 10 residues. The CDR3 here is CASSLRRVFF. Written as DNA, the CDR3 is TGTGCCAGCAGTTTAAGGAGGGTGTTTTTT.

V and J are TRBV3-1 (or the pseudogene TRBV3-2) and TRBJ1-3; a possible D gene is TRBD1 (6 bases). V was shortened by 4 bases and J by 0 bases, with 16 bases between the two germline ends. This CDR3 region has 17 residues. Germline CDR1 and CDR2: LGHDT and YNNKEL (reference sequence). The CDR3 sequence: CASSPHMGGGSGNTIYF. The CDR3 DNA follows: TGTGCCAGCAGCCCGCACATGGGAGGGGGCTCTGGAAACACCATATATTTT.